What follows are 9 T cell receptor beta chains derived from one specimen sequenced in a study of cytomegalovirus exposure and HLA in healthy donors. The PCR used 60 Vbeta and 13 Jbeta primers. The assay was immunoSEQ multiplex PCR, and TCRdb's table has in-frame clones only and misses some. This table holds 190,000 or so clones. Sequencing was done on a sample of PBMCs. These receptors were obtained from a boy aged 5 to 17 in good health and CMV-seronegative.

The rearrangement joins TRBV30 to TRBJ2-7; 8 nucleotides match TRBD1. The CDR3 covers 15 residues. J gave up 4 bases and V 2 bases, and 10 bases lay outside the gene matches. The germline gives CDR1 GTSNPN, CDR2 SVGIG (reference sequence). This chain's CDR3 is CAWSPQTGVGYEQYF. The CDR3 DNA follows: TGTGCCTGGAGTCCCCAGACAGGGGTGGGTTACGAGCAGTACTTC.

This rearrangement joins TRBV5-4 to TRBJ2-3; the D gene is possibly TRBD2 (5 bases). Germline-derived CDR1 and CDR2 are SGHNT and YYREEE (reference sequence). This CDR3 is built from 14 residues. Trimming cost V 5 bases and J 0 bases, with 10 bases left between them. The DNA for the CDR3 is TGTGCCAGCAGATCGGAGGCGAGCACAGATACGCAGTATTTT. Amino acids: CASRSEASTDTQYF.

The chain combines TRBV29-1 with TRBJ2-5; unclear D gene. The germline V gene has CDR1 SQVTM and CDR2 ANQGSEA. V was pared by 4 bases and J by 1 base, with 10 bases between. The CDR3 sequence is 13 residues long. The CDR3 loop reads CSVGDKLQETQYF. The CDR3 coding sequence is TGCAGCGTTGGAGACAAGCTCCAAGAGACCCAGTACTTC. Looking up the rest from reference TRBV29-1 and TRBJ2-5 gives the full variable domain: SAVISQKPSRDICQRGTSLTIQCQVDSQVTMMFWYRQQPGQSLTLIATANQGSEATYESGFVIDKFPISRPNLTFSTLTVSNMSPEDSSIYLCSVGDKLQETQYFGPGTRLLVL.

The chain employs TRBV5-1 and TRBJ1-2; no reliable D call. The CDR3 runs 15 residues. V lost 4 bases and J lost 3, with 16 bases in between. The germline gives CDR1 SGHRS, CDR2 YFSETQ. The CDR3, as DNA: TGCGCCAGCAGCGTTCACCTCGGGGAGGACTATGGCTACACCTTC. It yields the protein CASSVHLGEDYGYTF.

This chain links TRBV2 with TRBJ2-5; 8 bases align to TRBD2. V was clipped by 4 bases and J by 2 bases; unmatched bases: 9. The CDR3 has 16 amino acids. Germline V CDR1 and CDR2: SNHLY, FYNNEI. The CDR3, as DNA: TGTGCCAGCAGTGCCGGGAGGGCGGATAATCAAGAGACCCAGTACTTC. Protein product: CASSAGRADNQETQYF.

CDR3 DNA sequence: TGTGCCAGCTCACCCTTAAATAGCAATCAGCCCCAGCATTTT. As protein: CASSPLNSNQPQHF. This chain connects TRBV18 to TRBJ1-5; D gene unclear. Germline CDR1 reads KGHSH; CDR2 reads LQKENI. V lost 3 bases and J 0 bases, leaving 6 bases between the germline ends. This CDR3 contains 14 residues.

In the case of this clone: The same CDR3 arises from other DNA sequences in this sample as well. The rearrangement links TRBV6-4 to TRBJ1-1; no reliable D call. From germline, CDR1 is MRHNA and CDR2 SNTAGT. Trimming removed 2 bases from V and 1 base from J, with 5 bases in between. The CDR3 covers 13 residues. CDR3 region: CASSDSANTEAFF. The CDR3 DNA is TGTGCCAGCAGTGACAGCGCGAACACTGAAGCTTTCTTT.

CDR3 amino acids: CASSLGDMYQPQHF. DNA for the CDR3: TGTGCCAGCAGCTTGGGGGACATGTATCAGCCCCAGCATTTT. This sequence joins TRBV5-5 and TRBJ1-5; TRBD1 is a possible D gene (6 bases). This CDR3 region has 14 residues. Trimming took 0 bases from V and 5 from J, leaving 9 bases between them. CDR1 is SGHKS and CDR2 is YYEKEE in the germline V gene (reference sequence).

The chain is built from TRBV2 and TRBJ2-2, with 14 bases aligning to TRBD2. CDR1 and CDR2 (germline): SNHLY, FYNNEI. The CDR3 loop spans 14 amino acids. V was clipped by 6 bases and J by 7 bases; unmatched bases: 1. The CDR3 region has the DNA TGTGCCAGCAGGGGGACTAGCGGGGGCGGGGAGCTGTTTTTT. Translating it yields CASRGTSGGGELFF.